Given below is one TCR beta chain in context. Its target is unknown. This sample is part of a study of monozygotic twins with inflammatory bowel disease. Broader study findings: Healthy co-twins exceeded IBD patients in TCRbeta diversity as measured by inverse Simpson. Telling different T cell subtypes apart from each other was not possible.

In germline, CDR1 is MDHEN, CDR2 SYDVKM. The CDR3 extends over 17 amino acids. Each UMI harboured a 6-nucleotide sample barcode and was appended via template switching. TCRdb re-called the 5' RACE reads and catalogs CDR3 proteins one per entry, DNA excluded. The repertoire table contains 400,000 to 500,000 distinct CDR3 sequences. The template was total RNA from whole blood, with no T cell sorting. Sequenced material: blood. The source is a human donor with ulcerative colitis or Crohn's disease, or a healthy co-twin of an affected twin (not recorded which). The chain employs TRBV28 and TRBJ1-5; TCRdb's D gene call, TRBD1, goes unchecked for lack of DNA. The CDR3 is CASSSGTGLLGNQPQHF.